The 25 T cell receptor beta chains below come from one sample, sequenced in a study of blood T cell repertoires in COVID-19. This table comes from immunoSEQ multiplex PCR, and its TCRdb copy is limited to in-frame clones, with some not included. The data hold 200,000 to 300,000 clones, with about four fifths observed a single time. Sequencing was done on a sample of peripheral blood. The receptor set was obtained from a woman over 75 with COVID-19, enrolled during active disease.

The chain uses TRBV18 and TRBJ1-1; 8 bases are a match to TRBD1. V was pared by 0 bases and J by 7 bases, with 7 bases of the junction left unmatched. This CDR3 region has 15 residues. Germline values: CDR1 KGHSH, CDR2 LQKENI. The CDR3 protein is CASSPPGRGQVEAFF. CDR3 sequence (DNA): TGTGCCAGCTCACCACCTGGCAGGGGGCAAGTTGAAGCTTTCTTT.

V and J are TRBV18 and TRBJ2-7; TRBD2 matches at 8 bases. Germline V gives CDR1 KGHSH, CDR2 LQKENI. V lost 6 bases and J lost 2; bases outside the gene matches: 6. CDR3 length: 14 amino acids. Written as DNA, the CDR3 is TGTGCCAGCTCGCCCTCGGGAGGGGCCTACGAGCAGTACTTC. Translation gives CASSPSGGAYEQYF.

The CDR3 here is CASSQAGTGFSNTEAFF. In DNA form, the CDR3 reads TGCGCCAGCAGCCAAGCGGGGACAGGGTTTTCGAACACTGAAGCTTTCTTT. The chain recombines TRBV4-3 with TRBJ1-1; 9 positions match TRBD1. The germline V gene has CDR1 LGHNA and CDR2 YSLEER. V shed 1 base, J shed 1 base, and the junction held 7 bases outside the gene matches. CDR3 size: 17 residues.

This chain connects TRBV4-2 to TRBJ1-2; 9 nucleotides agree with TRBD1. The CDR3 runs to 17 residues. V trimming: 2 bases; J trimming: 2 bases; junction bases outside the gene matches: 9. Per germline, CDR1 LGHNA and CDR2 YNFKEQ. The chain's CDR3 is CASSQMGQGDGNYGYTF. DNA for the CDR3: TGTGCCAGCAGCCAAATGGGACAGGGAGATGGGAACTATGGCTACACCTTC.

This clone came up a few times. The V gene is TRBV9, the J gene TRBJ1-2, with D maybe TRBD1 (5 bases). Trimming took off 4 bases at V and 9 bases at J, with 22 bases between the two ends. Germline CDR1 reads SGDLS; CDR2 reads YYNGEE. This CDR3 comprises 15 residues. The CDR3 DNA sequence: TGTGCCAGCAGCATGCAGACAGCTCCGTGGGTCCGCTACACCTTC. The encoded protein is CASSMQTAPWVRYTF.

A remark on this clone: Distinct nucleotide sequences in the sample also encode this CDR3. The gene calls are TRBV7-2 and TRBJ1-2; TRBD1 matches 8 bases. V lost 5 bases, J lost 2 bases, and 7 bases stayed unmatched. Per germline, CDR1 SGHTA and CDR2 FQGNSA. The CDR3 length is 15 residues. Here the CDR3 reads CASSLGQGLNYGYTF. The DNA of the CDR3 is TGTGCCAGCAGCCTTGGACAGGGTCTAAACTATGGCTACACCTTC. The entire variable domain, with the rest obtained from reference TRBV7-2 and TRBJ1-2, is as follows: GAGVSQSPSNKVTEKGKDVELRCDPISGHTALYWYRQSLGQGLEFLIYFQGNSAPDKSGLPSDRFSAERTGGSVSTLTIQRTQQEDSAVYLCASSLGQGLNYGYTFGSGTRLTVV.

CDR3 amino acids: CASSEGPDYGYTF. The CDR3 nucleotides read TGTGCCAGCTCGGAGGGTCCCGACTATGGCTACACCTTC. The chain has TRBV12-1 and TRBJ1-2. TRBV12-1 is shown as a pseudogene. CDR3 size: 13 residues.

This sequence joins TRBV19 and TRBJ2-2, with 7 bases identical to TRBD2. The junction had 2 bases not matched to a gene; V was cut back by 4 bases and J by 9 bases. CDR1 and CDR2 (germline): LNHDA, SQIVND (reference sequence). The CDR3 is 12 residues long. The CDR3 protein is CASSREGRELFF. CDR3 nucleotide sequence: TGTGCCAGTAGTAGGGAGGGAAGGGAGCTGTTTTTT.

The chain couples TRBV6-2 or TRBV6-3 to TRBJ1-1; D not certain. Germline V gene lookup returns CDR1 MNHEY and CDR2 SVGEGT. V lost 6 bases, J lost 5 bases, and 10 bases lay in between. The CDR3 consists of 12 residues. The DNA of the CDR3 is TGTGCCAGCAGCTTTCCAGTAACTGAAGCTTTCTTT. As protein: CASSFPVTEAFF.

J is TRBJ1-4 and V is TRBV12-3 or TRBV12-4, with a tentative D call TRBD1 (5 bases). Trimming pared 3 bases from V and 8 bases from J, leaving 10 bases between. This CDR3 has 13 residues. CDR3 region: CASSLIYREKLFF. CDR3 coding DNA: TGTGCCAGCAGTTTGATCTACAGGGAAAAACTGTTTTTT.

This clone was picked up a small number of times. CDR3 protein: CASSPASDVGTQYF. DNA of the CDR3: TGCGCCAGCAGCCCGGCTAGCGATGTTGGGACCCAGTACTTC. V and J are TRBV5-1 and TRBJ2-5, with a tentative D call TRBD2 (6 bases). The CDR3 is 14 residues long. V was trimmed by 4 bases and J by 7 bases, leaving 17 bases between them. The germline gives CDR1 SGHRS, CDR2 YFSETQ.

This chain joins TRBV7-2 and TRBJ2-2; the match to TRBD2 covers 11 bases. Germline V gene lookup returns CDR1 SGHTA and CDR2 FQGNSA. The CDR3 consists of 15 residues. The V segment lost 5 bases and the J segment 5 bases; nucleotides outside the gene matches: 4. The CDR3 loop is CASSLRLAGTGELFF. The CDR3 nucleotides are TGTGCCAGCAGCCTTCGACTAGCGGGAACCGGGGAGCTGTTTTTT.

To note about this clone: A much larger clonotype is one base distant, so this may be a read error. The same CDR3 is also encoded by other DNA sequences in this sample. The chain links TRBV11-3 to TRBJ1-1; 8 bases align to TRBD1. V trimming: 5 bases; J trimming: 1 base; junction bases outside the gene matches: 3. The CDR3 consists of 14 residues. Germline CDR1 SGHNT, CDR2 YENEEA. The CDR3 loop is CASSPGTGNTEAFF. CDR3 bases: TGTGCCAGCAGCCCCGGGACAGGGAACACTGAAGCTTTCTTT.

The CDR3 is CAWAGQGNSPLHF. The CDR3, as DNA: TGTGCCTGGGCGGGACAGGGGAATTCACCCCTCCACTTT. This chain joins TRBV30 and TRBJ1-6; TRBD1 matches 10 bases. Germline assignment: CDR1 GTSNPN and CDR2 SVGIG (reference sequence). V lost 5 bases to trimming and J lost 7 bases; unmatched junction nucleotides: 2. The CDR3 contains 13 residues.

The chain carries TRBV5-8 and TRBJ2-2; 7 positions match TRBD2. Germline-derived CDR1 and CDR2 are SGHTS and YDEGEE. This CDR3 has 15 amino acids. The junction had 10 bases not matched to a gene; V was cut back by 6 bases and J by 5 bases. CDR3 in amino acids: CASTLRGVRTGELFF. DNA of the CDR3: TGTGCCAGCACCCTTCGGGGGGTACGGACCGGGGAGCTGTTTTTT.

The rearrangement links TRBV5-5 to TRBJ1-6; D not resolved. Germline loops: CDR1 SGHKS, CDR2 YYEKEE (reference sequence). The CDR3 runs 15 residues. Between the trimmed V and J ends, which lost 2 bases and 6 bases, there was a span of 12 bases. The CDR3 loop reads CASSLTGFLNSPLHF. CDR3 bases: TGTGCCAGCAGCTTAACGGGGTTTCTTAATTCACCCCTCCACTTT.

The V gene is TRBV30, the J gene TRBJ1-2; 7 positions agree with TRBD1. The CDR3 is 14 residues long. The junction had 6 bases not matched to a gene; V was cut back by 3 bases and J by 2 bases. In germline, CDR1 is GTSNPN, CDR2 SVGIG (reference sequence). The CDR3 coding sequence is TGTGCCTGGAGGGGTCAGGGACAGAACTATGGCTACACCTTC. Residues: CAWRGQGQNYGYTF. Using reference TRBV30 and TRBJ1-2 for the parts outside the CDR3, the full variable domain is SQTIHQWPATLVQPVGSPLSLECTVEGTSNPNLYWYRQAAGRGLQLLFYSVGIGQISSEVPQNLSASRPQDRQFILSSKKLLLSDSGFYLCAWRGQGQNYGYTFGSGTRLTVV.

For this clone: Different DNA sequences within this sample yield the same CDR3. The chain couples TRBV18 to TRBJ1-1, with 9 nucleotides matching TRBD1. V dropped 3 bases and J dropped 3; count of bases not matched to a gene: 2. CDR3 length equals 14 residues. CDR1 and CDR2 from the germline V gene are KGHSH and LQKENI. For the CDR3, the DNA is TGTGCCAGCTCACCGCGGACAGGGGACACTGAAGCTTTCTTT. This translates into CASSPRTGDTEAFF.

This rearrangement joins TRBV18 to TRBJ1-1, with a tentative D call TRBD1 (5 bases). This CDR3 region has 18 residues. Per the germline V gene, CDR1 is KGHSH and CDR2 is LQKENI. Between the trimmed V and J ends, which lost 3 bases and 0 bases, there was a span of 20 bases. The CDR3 loop reads CASSPGQQSTGVNTEAFF. In DNA, the CDR3 is TGTGCCAGCTCACCCGGCCAGCAATCGACGGGGGTGAACACTGAAGCTTTCTTT.

V is TRBV7-9 and J is TRBJ2-7; 9 positions match TRBD1. V shed 5 bases and J 0 bases; nucleotides not matched to a gene: 2. CDR1 is SEHNR and CDR2 is FQNEAQ in the germline V gene (reference sequence). The CDR3 runs to 14 residues. Here the CDR3 DNA reads TGTGCCAGCAGCCGGGACAGGGTCTCCTACGAGCAGTACTTC. This codes for CASSRDRVSYEQYF.

This chain joins TRBV3-1 (or the pseudogene TRBV3-2) and TRBJ2-7; D is possibly TRBD1 (6 bases). The V end was cut by 4 bases, the J end by 6 bases, with 13 bases between. In germline, CDR1 is LGHDT, CDR2 YNNKEL (reference sequence). CDR3 size: 13 residues. CDR3: CASSPGDNGEQYF. The CDR3 bases are TGTGCCAGCAGCCCCGGGGACAACGGCGAGCAGTACTTC.

By sample share, this clone is medium-sized. This chain connects TRBV9 to TRBJ1-6; 11 bases are shared with TRBD1. CDR3 length: 14 amino acids. The J segment lost 9 bases and the V segment lost 3 bases, leaving 2 bases of the junction unmatched. Germline CDR1 reads SGDLS; CDR2 reads YYNGEE. The CDR3 bases are TGTGCCAGCAGCGGTGGGACAGGGGGTTCACCCCTCCACTTT. The encoded protein is CASSGGTGGSPLHF.

This sequence joins TRBV6-5 and TRBJ1-3; D is unclear. Trimming removed 0 bases from V and 0 bases from J, with 6 bases in between. The CDR3 is 15 residues long. The germline gives CDR1 MNHEY, CDR2 SVGAGI. The CDR3 DNA sequence: TGTGCCAGCAGTTACTCGCTGCGCTCTGGAAACACCATATATTTT. Translated: CASSYSLRSGNTIYF.

The rearrangement uses TRBV21-1 and TRBJ2-5; TRBD1 is taken as the D call from the table, unchecked against the DNA. TRBV21-1 is shown as a pseudogene. This CDR3 is built from 15 residues. As DNA, the CDR3 is TGTGCCAGCAGCAAAGGGGGACAGGGGGCAGAGACCCAGTACTTC. This sequence encodes CASSKGGQGAETQYF.

The chain joins TRBV30 to TRBJ2-5; D uncertain. In germline, CDR1 is GTSNPN, CDR2 SVGIG (reference sequence). This CDR3 spans 13 amino acids. The V and J ends lost 0 bases and 5 bases respectively, with 10 bases between them. The CDR3, as DNA: TGTGCCTGGAGTGTGCAGTACGGGGAGACCCAGTACTTC. It is translated as CAWSVQYGETQYF.